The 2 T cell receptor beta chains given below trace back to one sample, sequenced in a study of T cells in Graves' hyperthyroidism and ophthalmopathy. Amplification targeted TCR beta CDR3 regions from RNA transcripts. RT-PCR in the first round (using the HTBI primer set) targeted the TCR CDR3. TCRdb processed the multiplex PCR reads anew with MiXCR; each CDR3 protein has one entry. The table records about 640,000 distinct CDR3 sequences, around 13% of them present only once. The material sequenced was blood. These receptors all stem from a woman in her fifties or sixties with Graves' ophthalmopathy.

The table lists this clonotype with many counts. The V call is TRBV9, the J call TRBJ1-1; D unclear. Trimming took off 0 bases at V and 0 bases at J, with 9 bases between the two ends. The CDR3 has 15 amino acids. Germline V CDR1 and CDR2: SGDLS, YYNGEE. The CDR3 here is CASSVAGTMNTEAFF. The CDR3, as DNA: TGTGCCAGCAGCGTAGCGGGAACCATGAACACTGAAGCTTTCTTT.

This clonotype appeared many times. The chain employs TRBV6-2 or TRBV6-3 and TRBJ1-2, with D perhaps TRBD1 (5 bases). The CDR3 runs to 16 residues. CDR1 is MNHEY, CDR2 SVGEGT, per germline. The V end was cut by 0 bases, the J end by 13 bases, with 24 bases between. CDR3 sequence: CASSYSESAGEHCLTF. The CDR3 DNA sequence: TGTGCCAGCAGTTACTCGGAATCAGCGGGGGAACATTGTCTCACCTTC.